These T cell receptor beta chains were read from a single sample in a study of blood T cell repertoires in COVID-19. TCRdb keeps only in-frame clones here, not all; method: immunoSEQ multiplex PCR. The repertoire includes hundreds of thousands of clones, approximately 86% of them detected once, and roughly 13% sits in the top ten. Specimen: peripheral blood. All receptors come from a woman in her 70s with COVID-19, enrolled during active disease. CDR3s include the opening cysteine and the closing phenylalanine or tryptophan. D genes are given only for firm matches. Only part of the rows carry a size: once, few, many, or a class if the clone is expanded.

size,V,D,J,CDR3,DNA
NA,TRBV4-1,TRBD1,TRBJ2-2,CASSQTGQGARELFF,TGCGCCAGCAGCCAGACCGGACAGGGGGCGCGGGAGCTGTTTTTT
NA,TRBV30,TRBD2,TRBJ2-2,CAWRAGGNTGELFF,TGTGCCTGGCGAGCGGGGGGAAACACCGGGGAGCTGTTTTTT
NA,TRBV20-1,NA,TRBJ1-2,CSTAGDYGYTF,TGCAGTACGGCAGGGGACTATGGCTACACCTTC
NA,TRBV2,NA,TRBJ2-3,CASSYTDTQYF,TGTGCCAGCAGTTACACAGATACGCAGTATTTT
NA,TRBV18,NA,TRBJ2-3,CASSPGTQNTQYF,TGTGCCAGCTCACCCGGGACTCAGAATACGCAGTATTTT
NA,TRBV11-2,TRBD2,TRBJ2-5,CASSPTSALQETQYF,TGTGCCAGCAGCCCGACTAGCGCCCTCCAAGAGACCCAGTACTTC
once,TRBV5-1,TRBD1,TRBJ2-5,CASSSLSGTGGGETQYF,TGCGCCAGCAGCTCTCTTTCGGGGACAGGGGGCGGAGAGACCCAGTACTTC
NA,TRBV27,TRBD1,TRBJ2-7,CASSFRYRGTYEQYF,TGTGCCAGCAGTTTCCGATACAGGGGAACCTACGAGCAGTACTTC
NA,TRBV7-2,NA,TRBJ1-3,CASSAVGGNTIYF,TGTGCCAGCAGCGCGGTTGGAGGAAACACCATATATTTT
NA,TRBV5-1,TRBD2,TRBJ2-3,CASSLVYVAGGITNTQYF,TGCGCCAGCAGCTTGGTCTATGTAGCGGGGGGGATCACAAATACGCAGTATTTT
few,TRBV3-1/TRBV3-2,NA,TRBJ1-4,CASSHQRGHSEKLFF,TGTGCCAGCAGCCACCAAAGGGGACATTCTGAAAAACTGTTTTTT
NA,TRBV2,NA,TRBJ1-1,CASSDRDTEAFF,TGTGCCAGCAGTGATCGAGACACTGAAGCTTTCTTT
NA,TRBV2,NA,TRBJ2-3,CASSALASSTDTQYF,TGTGCCAGCAGTGCTCTAGCGTCTAGCACAGATACGCAGTATTTT
NA,TRBV29-1,NA,TRBJ1-5,CSVGGSGQPQHF,TGCAGCGTTGGAGGGTCAGGCCAGCCCCAGCATTTT
NA,TRBV19,TRBD1,TRBJ1-5,CASRADRDNQPQHF,TGTGCCAGTAGGGCCGACAGGGATAATCAGCCCCAGCATTTT
NA,TRBV27,TRBD1,TRBJ1-5,CASSLRTGGNQPQHF,TGTGCCAGCAGTCTCAGGACAGGGGGCAATCAGCCCCAGCATTTT
NA,TRBV5-1,TRBD1,TRBJ2-3,CASSWGQGTDTQYF,TGCGCCAGCAGCTGGGGACAGGGCACAGATACGCAGTATTTT
NA,TRBV3-1/TRBV3-2,TRBD2,TRBJ2-5,CASSYAGGEQETQYF,TGTGCCAGCAGCTACGCCGGGGGGGAACAAGAGACCCAGTACTTC
NA,TRBV29-1,NA,TRBJ1-1,CSVEKGTEAFF,TGCAGCGTTGAAAAGGGGACTGAAGCTTTCTTT
few,TRBV4-3,NA,TRBJ1-2,CASSQANYGYTF,TGCGCCAGCAGCCAAGCGAACTATGGCTACACCTTC
NA,TRBV21-1,NA,TRBJ1-5,CASRWGSQPQHF,TGTGCCAGCAGATGGGGCAGCCAGCCCCAGCATTTT
NA,TRBV19,NA,TRBJ1-6,CASSIAGQLNSPLHF,TGTGCCAGTAGTATAGCCGGACAGCTCAATTCACCCCTCCACTTT
NA,TRBV27,TRBD1,TRBJ2-5,CASSLEGARETQYF,TGTGCCAGCAGTTTAGAGGGGGCAAGGGAGACCCAGTACTTC
NA,TRBV27,TRBD1,TRBJ2-5,CASRTTPGQGVRETQYF,TGTGCCAGCAGGACCACCCCGGGACAGGGGGTTAGAGAGACCCAGTACTTC
NA,TRBV12-1,NA,TRBJ1-5,CASSYRAWPQHF,TGTGCCAGCAGCTACAGGGCTTGGCCCCAGCATTTT
NA,TRBV5-4,TRBD1,TRBJ2-7,CASSIGQGGYEQYF,TGTGCCAGCAGCATCGGACAGGGAGGATACGAGCAGTACTTC
NA,TRBV7-9,TRBD1,TRBJ1-3,CASSFQGAGNTIYF,TGTGCCAGCAGTTTTCAGGGGGCTGGAAACACCATATATTTT
NA,TRBV5-1,TRBD1,TRBJ2-2,CASSLGQGGGELFF,TGCGCCAGCAGCTTGGGACAGGGTGGCGGGGAGCTGTTTTTT
NA,TRBV9,NA,TRBJ2-3,CASSVPGTDTQYF,TGTGCCAGCAGCGTCCCCGGCACAGATACGCAGTATTTT